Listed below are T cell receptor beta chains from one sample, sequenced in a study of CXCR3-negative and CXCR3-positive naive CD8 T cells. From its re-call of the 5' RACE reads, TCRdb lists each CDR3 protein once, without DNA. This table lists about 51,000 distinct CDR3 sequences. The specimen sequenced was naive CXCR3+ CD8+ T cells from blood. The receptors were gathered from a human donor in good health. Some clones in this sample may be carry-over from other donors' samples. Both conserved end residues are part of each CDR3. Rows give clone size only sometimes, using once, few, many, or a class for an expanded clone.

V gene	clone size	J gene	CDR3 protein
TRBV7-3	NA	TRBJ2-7	CASSLIPFYEQYF
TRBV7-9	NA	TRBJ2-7	CASSLDPDGTYEQYF
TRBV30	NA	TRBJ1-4	CAWSLGLASSTNEKLFF
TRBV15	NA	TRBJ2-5	CATSRVDRGQETQYF
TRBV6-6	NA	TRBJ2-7	CASSYHWDRGSYEQYF
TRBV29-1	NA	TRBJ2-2	CSVGPGTGELFF
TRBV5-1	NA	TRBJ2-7	CASSLRQGTYEQYF
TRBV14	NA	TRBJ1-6	CASSQDLGPYNSPLHF
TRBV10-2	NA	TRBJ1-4	CASSDPGLREKLFF
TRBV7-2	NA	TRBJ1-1	CASSPPGGGMNTEAFF
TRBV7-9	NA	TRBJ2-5	CASMLEREEQETQYF
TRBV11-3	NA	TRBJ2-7	CASSLEGQGFYEQYF
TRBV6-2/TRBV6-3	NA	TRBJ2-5	CAIHRDRDETQYF
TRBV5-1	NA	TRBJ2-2	CASSRGLAGGPTGELVF
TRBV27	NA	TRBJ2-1	CASSFSGTNSYNEQFF
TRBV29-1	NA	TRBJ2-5	CSVEEVQGTETQYF
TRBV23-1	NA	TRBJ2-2	CASSSLRLAGEFVLDTGELFF
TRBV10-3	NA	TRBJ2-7	CAISEPDRAGEQYF
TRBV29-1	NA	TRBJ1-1	CSVPGLNTEAFF
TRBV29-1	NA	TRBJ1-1	CSAGMVGSLMNTEAFF
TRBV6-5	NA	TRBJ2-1	CASSDPGLAHEQFF
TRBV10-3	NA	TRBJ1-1	CAISESMTGEAFF
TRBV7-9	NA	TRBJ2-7	CASSLDGGLEHF
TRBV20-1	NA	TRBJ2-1	CSAPKSGEKFYEQFF
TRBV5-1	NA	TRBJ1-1	CASIDGTEAFF
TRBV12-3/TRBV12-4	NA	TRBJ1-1	CASSRTGESTEAFF
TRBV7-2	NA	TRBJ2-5	CASSLWSGRETQYF
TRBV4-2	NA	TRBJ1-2	CASSQDRLGAGYGYTF
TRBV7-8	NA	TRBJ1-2	CASSSEKLNYGYTF
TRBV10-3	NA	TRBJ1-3	CAISVGAGNTIYF
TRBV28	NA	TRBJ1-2	CASSSRSDVYYGYTF
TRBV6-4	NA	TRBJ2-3	CASSEAGTSSADTQYF
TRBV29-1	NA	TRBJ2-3	CSVDDQGGTDTQYF
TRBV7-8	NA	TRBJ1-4	CASSSSGTGGPTGKLFF
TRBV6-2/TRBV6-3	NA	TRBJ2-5	CASRFQETQYF
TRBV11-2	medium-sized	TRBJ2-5	CASSTTRERGQETQYF
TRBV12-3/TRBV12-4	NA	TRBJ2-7	CASSPGGGLGVYEQYF
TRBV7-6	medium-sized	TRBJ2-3	CASSWGTSKDTDTQYF
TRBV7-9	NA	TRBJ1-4	CASSLFSGDNEKLFF
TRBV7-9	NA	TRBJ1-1	CAQTGVTEAFF
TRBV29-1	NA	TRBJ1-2	CSVAAGGGYGYTF
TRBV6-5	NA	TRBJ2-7	CASLGTEGFGEQYF
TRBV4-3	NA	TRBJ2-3	CASSQTDADTQYF
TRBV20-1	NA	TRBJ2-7	CSVPGVHEQYF
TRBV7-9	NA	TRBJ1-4	CAGSGGATSELFF
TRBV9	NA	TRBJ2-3	CASSLRREDSTDTQYF
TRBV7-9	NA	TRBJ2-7	CASSLGGTGNHF